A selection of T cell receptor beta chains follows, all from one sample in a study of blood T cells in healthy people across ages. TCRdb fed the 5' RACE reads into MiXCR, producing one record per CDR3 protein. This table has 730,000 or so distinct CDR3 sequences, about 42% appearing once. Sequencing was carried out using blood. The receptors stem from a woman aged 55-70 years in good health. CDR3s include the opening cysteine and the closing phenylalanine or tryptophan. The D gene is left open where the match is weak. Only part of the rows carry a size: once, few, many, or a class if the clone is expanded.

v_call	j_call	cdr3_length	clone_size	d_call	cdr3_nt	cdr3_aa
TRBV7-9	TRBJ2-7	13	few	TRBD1	TGTGCCAGTAAGGGACAGGGCTCCAACGAGCAGTACTTC	CASKGQGSNEQYF
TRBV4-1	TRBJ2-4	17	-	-	TGCGCCAGCAGCCAAGATGGTGAGGGCTTGACCAAAAACATTCAGTACTTC	CASSQDGEGLTKNIQYF
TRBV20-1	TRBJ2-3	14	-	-	TGCAGTGCCGTCCCCGGGGGGCCCACAGATACGCAGTATTTT	CSAVPGGPTDTQYF
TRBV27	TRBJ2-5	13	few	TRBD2	TGTGCCAGCAAGAGAGCGGGACCCGAGACCCAGTACTTC	CASKRAGPETQYF
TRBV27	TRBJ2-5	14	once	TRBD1	TGTGCCAGCAGTTTAAGGGACAGGAGAGAGACCCAGTACTTC	CASSLRDRRETQYF
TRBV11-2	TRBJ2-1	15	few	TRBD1	TGTGCCAGCAGCGCCGACAGGGGAGCCTACAATGAGCAGTTCTTC	CASSADRGAYNEQFF
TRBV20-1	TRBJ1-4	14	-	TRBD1	TGCAGTGCAGCGAGACAGGGGACAGATGAAAAACTGTTTTTT	CSAARQGTDEKLFF
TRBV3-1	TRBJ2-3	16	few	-	TGTGCCAGCAGCCAAGGGGGTGGGGGTTACACAGATACGCAGTATTTT	CASSQGGGGYTDTQYF
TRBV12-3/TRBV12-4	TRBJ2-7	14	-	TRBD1	TGTGCCAGCAGTACCCGGACAGGGGACTACGAGCAGTACTTC	CASSTRTGDYEQYF
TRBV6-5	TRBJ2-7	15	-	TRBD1	TGTGCCAGCAGTTACTCCAGGGGGTTCTACAATGAGCAGTACTTC	CASSYSRGFYNEQYF
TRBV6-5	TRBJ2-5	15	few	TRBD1	TGTGCCAGCAGTCCAGGGGGCGCTGGGCAAGAGACCCAGTACTTC	CASSPGGAGQETQYF
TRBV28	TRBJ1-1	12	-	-	TGTGCCAGCAGTATACAGGGCCCTGAAGCTTTCTTT	CASSIQGPEAFF
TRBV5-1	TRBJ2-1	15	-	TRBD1	TGCGCCAGCAGCTTGGCCAGCACAGGGGGCAATGAGCAGTTCTTC	CASSLASTGGNEQFF
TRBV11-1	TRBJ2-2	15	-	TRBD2	TGTGCCAGCAGCTTCGGACTAGCCGGAACCGGGGAGCTGTTTTTT	CASSFGLAGTGELFF
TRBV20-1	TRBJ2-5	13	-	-	TGCAGTGCTAGAGATAGCCCCGGGGAGACCCAGTACTTC	CSARDSPGETQYF
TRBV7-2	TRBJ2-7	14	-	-	TGTGCCAGCACCGCCGGGGGGCCCCCCTACGAGCAGTACTTC	CASTAGGPPYEQYF
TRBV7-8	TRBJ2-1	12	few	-	TGTGCCAGCAGCTTCGACCGTAATGAGCAGTTCTTC	CASSFDRNEQFF
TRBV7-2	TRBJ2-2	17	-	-	TGTGCCAGCAGCTTAGTGGTTGCGGCAACGAACACCGGGGAGCTGTTTTTT	CASSLVVAATNTGELFF
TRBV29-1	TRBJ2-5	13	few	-	TGCAGCGCCCCCGCCCGCAGACAAGAGACCCAGTACTTC	CSAPARRQETQYF
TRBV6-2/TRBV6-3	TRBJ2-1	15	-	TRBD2	TGTGCCAGCAGTACTAGGACTAGCGGGAGTGGTGAGCAGTTCTTC	CASSTRTSGSGEQFF
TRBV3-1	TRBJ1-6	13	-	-	TGTGCCAGCAGCCAGGACGGCAATTCACCCCTCCACTTT	CASSQDGNSPLHF
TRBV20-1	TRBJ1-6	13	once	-	TGCAGTGCTAGAGAGGGTGGGAATTCGCCCCTCCACTTT	CSAREGGNSPLHF
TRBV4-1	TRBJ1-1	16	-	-	TGCGCCAGCAGCCAAGAACCCTCCGGAACGAACACTGAAGCTTTCTTT	CASSQEPSGTNTEAFF
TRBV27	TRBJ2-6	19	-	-	TGTGCCAGCAGTTTGAGCGGTGACAGTCGCAGCTCTGGGGCCAACGTCCTGACTTTC	CASSLSGDSRSSGANVLTF
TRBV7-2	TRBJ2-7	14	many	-	TGTGCCAGCAGCTTAGGCACTGGCCGCTACGAGCAGTACTTC	CASSLGTGRYEQYF
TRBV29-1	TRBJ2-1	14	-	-	TGCAGCGCTCGGGGGGCAGGGGGGGACAATGAGCAGTTCTTC	CSARGAGGDNEQFF
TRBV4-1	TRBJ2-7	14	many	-	TGCGCCAGCAGCCAAGACGGATCCAACTACGAGCAGTACTTC	CASSQDGSNYEQYF